This TCR beta chain was identified in a study of blood T cell repertoires in COVID-19. Study context: The samples span acute and convalescent COVID-19 from the United States, Italy and Spain. Nucleic acid was either cDNA or gDNA, and it came from T cells, B-cell-depleted T cells, or PBMCs.

This clone appeared a single time. How the authors handled the data: Amplification with reference gene primers provided the estimates of nucleated cell counts. Produced via immunoSEQ multiplex PCR; TCRdb's table is partial and in-frame only. V, J and clone size derive from that table, while D and trimming were established from the DNA sequence. The sample gives under 200,000 clones, more than 75% of which show up once; approximately 6% is in the top ten. Sequencing input: peripheral blood. This TCR was recovered from a man aged 35 to 55 with active or convalescent COVID-19.

The CDR3 DNA is TGCGCCAGCAGCTTGGATTGGAGAGGCTCCTACGAGCAGTACTTC. This encodes CASSLDWRGSYEQYF. The chain has TRBV5-1 and TRBJ2-7; unclear D gene. V lost 0 bases and J 0 bases, leaving 10 bases between the germline ends. Germline V CDR1 and CDR2: SGHRS, YFSETQ. The CDR3 length is 15 residues. The whole variable domain, filled in from reference TRBV5-1 and TRBJ2-7, reads KAGVTQTPRYLIKTRGQQVTLSCSPISGHRSVSWYQQTPGQGLQFLFEYFSETQRNKGNFPGRFSGRQFSNSRSEMNVSTLELGDSALYLCASSLDWRGSYEQYFGPGTRLTVT.